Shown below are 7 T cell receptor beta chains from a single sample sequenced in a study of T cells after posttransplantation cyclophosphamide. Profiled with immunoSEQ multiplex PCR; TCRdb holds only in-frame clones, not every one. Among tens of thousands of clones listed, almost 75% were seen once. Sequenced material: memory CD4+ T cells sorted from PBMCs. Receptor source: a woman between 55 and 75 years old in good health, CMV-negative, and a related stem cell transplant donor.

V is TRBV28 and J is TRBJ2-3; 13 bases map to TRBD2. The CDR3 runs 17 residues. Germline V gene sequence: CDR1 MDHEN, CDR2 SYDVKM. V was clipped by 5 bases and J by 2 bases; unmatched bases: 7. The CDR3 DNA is TGTGCCAGCAGTATCAACGGACTAGCGGGGGACACAGATACGCAGTATTTT. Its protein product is CASSINGLAGDTDTQYF.

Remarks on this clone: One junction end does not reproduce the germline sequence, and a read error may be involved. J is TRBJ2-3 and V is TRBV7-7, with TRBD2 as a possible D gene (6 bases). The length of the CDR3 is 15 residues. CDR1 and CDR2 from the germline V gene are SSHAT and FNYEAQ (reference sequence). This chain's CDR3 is CASSFQAGTGYTQYF. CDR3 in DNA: TGTGCTAGCAGCTTCCAAGCGGGCACGGGTTATACGCAGTATTTT.

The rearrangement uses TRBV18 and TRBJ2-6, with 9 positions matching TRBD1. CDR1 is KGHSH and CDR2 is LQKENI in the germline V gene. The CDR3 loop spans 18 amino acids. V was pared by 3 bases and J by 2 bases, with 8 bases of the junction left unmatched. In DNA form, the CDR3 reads TGTGCCAGCTCACCTCAGGACAGGGGACGCGCTGGGGCCAACGTCCTGACTTTC. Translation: CASSPQDRGRAGANVLTF.

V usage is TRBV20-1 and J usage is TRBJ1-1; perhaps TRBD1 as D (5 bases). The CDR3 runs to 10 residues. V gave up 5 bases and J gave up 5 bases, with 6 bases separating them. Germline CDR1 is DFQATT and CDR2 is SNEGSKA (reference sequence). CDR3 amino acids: CSAGGTEAFF. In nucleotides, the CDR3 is TGCAGTGCTGGGGGGACTGAAGCTTTCTTT.

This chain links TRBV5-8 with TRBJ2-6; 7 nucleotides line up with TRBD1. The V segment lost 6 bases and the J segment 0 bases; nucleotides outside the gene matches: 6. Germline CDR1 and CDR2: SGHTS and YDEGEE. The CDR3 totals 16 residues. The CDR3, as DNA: TGTGCCAGCACCGACAGGGTGAGCTCTGGGGCCAACGTCCTGACTTTC. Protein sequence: CASTDRVSSGANVLTF.

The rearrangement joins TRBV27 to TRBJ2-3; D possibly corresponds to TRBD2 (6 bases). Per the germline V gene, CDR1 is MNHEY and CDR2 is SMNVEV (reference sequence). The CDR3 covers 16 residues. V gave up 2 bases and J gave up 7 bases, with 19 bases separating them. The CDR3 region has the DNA TGTGCCAGCAGTTTACGCGGTTCTGGAGGGTCTTATACGCAGTATTTT. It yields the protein CASSLRGSGGSYTQYF.

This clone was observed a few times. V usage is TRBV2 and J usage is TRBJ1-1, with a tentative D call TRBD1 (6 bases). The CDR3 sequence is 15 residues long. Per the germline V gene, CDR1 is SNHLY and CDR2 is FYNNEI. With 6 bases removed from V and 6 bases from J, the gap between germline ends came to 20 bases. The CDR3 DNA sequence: TGTGCCAGCAGCGTTAAACGTCAGGGGAAGGCTGAAGCTTTCTTT. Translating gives CASSVKRQGKAEAFF.